This T cell receptor (beta chain) came from a study of blood T cell repertoires in COVID-19. Germline V gene sequence: CDR1 GTSNPN, CDR2 SVGIG (reference sequence). The CDR3 is 14 amino acids. V lost 3 bases to trimming and J lost 10 bases; unmatched junction nucleotides: 9. Per the original data handling: Counts of nucleated cells, estimated from reference gene primer amplification, were obtained. Method: immunoSEQ multiplex PCR; TCRdb's copy keeps in-frame clones and lacks some. V, J and clone size are those of that table, while D and trimming were read from the DNA. The profile shows nearly 110,000 clones, around 90% of them singletons.

The sequence derives from a young woman with acute or convalescent COVID-19. The chain links TRBV30 to TRBJ1-6; 7 positions agree with TRBD1. The sequencing sample was made of peripheral blood. The DNA of the CDR3 is TGTGCCTGGAGAACGGACAGGTATCGATCACCCCTCCACTTT. Encoded protein: CAWRTDRYRSPLHF.